The present TCR beta chain was sequenced within a study of PD-1 blockade in classical Hodgkin lymphoma. Some clones are missing from TCRdb's copy, which holds only in-frame ones; the method was immunoSEQ multiplex PCR. Found here are under 80,000 clones, about 90% of them singletons; the top ten hold over 7.5%. In the case of this clone: Its antigen is currently unknown.

The CDR3 is 12 residues long. V gave up 7 bases and J gave up 5 bases, with 9 bases separating them. Germline V lookup: CDR1 MNHNS, CDR2 SASEGT. Time point of the sample: cycle 4 day 1 (C4D1), after 6 weeks of nivolumab. With no exception, relapse followed autologous stem cell transplantation in all patients, and brentuximab vedotin exposure varied. Best responses included complete response and partial response; otherwise, the best response was progressive disease. Study-wide results and caveats: CD4+ TCR diversity, unlike CD8+, rose significantly by C4D1. It was among complete responders that baseline diversity resembled that of newly diagnosed patients. Reported baseline diversity: healthy donors highest, relapsed/refractory patients lowest.

This TCR came from a human donor with classical Hodgkin lymphoma. The source material was peripheral blood mononuclear cells (PBMCs), sampled before the fourth cycle of nivolumab. This sequence joins TRBV6-1 and TRBJ2-1; D is unresolved. CDR3: CASIFSNNEQFF. The CDR3 DNA reads TGTGCCAGCATATTTTCGAACAATGAGCAGTTCTTC.